These 19 T cell receptor beta chains were all obtained from the same sample, sequenced in a study of siplizumab effects on memory and regulatory T cells. Libraries were prepared by immunoSEQ multiplex PCR; TCRdb keeps only in-frame clonotypes and omits some of them. Of 65,000 to 85,000 clones listed, 93% are singletons. Sequenced: CD8+ T cells sorted from blood. All receptors come from a human donor in good health.

This clone was detected only once. The V and J genes are TRBV9 and TRBJ2-2; possible D gene TRBD2, 7 bases. The CDR3 totals 15 residues. V was pared by 4 bases and J by 5 bases, with 15 bases between. Per the germline V gene, CDR1 is SGDLS and CDR2 is YYNGEE. CDR3 coding DNA: TGTGCCAGCAGCCTCGGGGGGCCGGGTACCGGGGAGCTGTTTTTT. Translation gives CASSLGGPGTGELFF.

The chain combines TRBV19 with TRBJ1-3, with D maybe TRBD1 (5 bases). Looked up from germline, CDR1 is LNHDA and CDR2 is SQIVND (reference sequence). This CDR3 is built from 14 residues. Trimming cost V 6 bases and J 7 bases, with 16 bases left between them. The CDR3 DNA sequence: TGTGCCAGTAGCGCCGGGACGGTCGAGAACACCATATATTTT. This sequence encodes CASSAGTVENTIYF.

The genes are TRBV2 and TRBJ1-3, with 9 bases aligning to TRBD1. CDR1 and CDR2 from the germline V gene are SNHLY and FYNNEI. The CDR3 totals 17 residues. With V trimmed by 3 bases and J by 0 bases, 6 bases remained unmatched. CDR3 DNA: TGTGCCAGCAGTGATATGGGGACAGGGCTCTCTGGAAACACCATATATTTT. Amino acid sequence: CASSDMGTGLSGNTIYF.

The chain couples TRBV12-2 to TRBJ1-6. TRBV12-2 is flagged as a pseudogene. This CDR3 comprises 16 residues. As DNA, the CDR3 is TGTGCAAGTCGCTTAGCCGTGGACGGTGGGAATTCACCCCTCCACTTT. It encodes CASRLAVDGGNSPLHF.

This chain uses TRBV7-6 with TRBJ1-3; D is uncertain. V shed 4 bases and J shed 1 base, with 8 bases lying between them. Germline loops: CDR1 SGHVS, CDR2 FNYEAQ. The CDR3 covers 14 residues. CDR3 region: CASSYGGSGNTIYF. CDR3 nucleotide sequence: TGTGCCAGCAGCTACGGCGGGTCTGGAAACACCATATATTTT.

This clone has a single count. This chain uses TRBV5-6 with TRBJ1-1; D perhaps matches TRBD1 (6 bases). This CDR3 is 14 amino acids long. CDR1 and CDR2 (germline): SGHDT, YYEEEE. Trimming removed 6 bases from V and 1 base from J, with 13 bases in between. CDR3 in DNA: TGTGCCAGCACCTTCGGACAGCCGAACACTGAAGCTTTCTTT. The encoded protein is CASTFGQPNTEAFF.

This clone was detected only a few times. V is TRBV29-1 and J is TRBJ1-1; the D is unclear. The CDR3 loop spans 11 amino acids. Between the trimmed V and J ends, which lost 1 base and 11 bases, there was a span of 11 bases. From germline, CDR1 is SQVTM and CDR2 ANQGSEA. CDR3 amino acids: CSVEAPQEAFF. The CDR3 nucleotides are TGCAGCGTTGAAGCCCCCCAAGAGGCTTTCTTT.

This rearrangement joins TRBV2 to TRBJ1-2, with D unclear. The ends were cut back, 8 bases at V and 4 bases at J, with 14 bases in the middle. The CDR3 length is 13 residues. CDR1 and CDR2 (germline): SNHLY, FYNNEI. Here the CDR3 reads CASGPLASYGYTF. The CDR3 DNA follows: TGTGCCAGCGGACCTCTAGCTAGCTATGGCTACACCTTC.

The V call is TRBV7-8, the J call TRBJ2-5; the match to TRBD2 covers 9 bases. Germline CDR1 SGHVS, CDR2 FQNEAQ. J was trimmed by 7 bases and V by 5 bases; bases with no gene match: 8. The CDR3 spans 14 residues. The CDR3: CASSETSGPGTQYF. CDR3 DNA sequence: TGTGCCAGCAGCGAGACTAGCGGCCCGGGGACCCAGTACTTC. The full variable domain, completed using reference TRBV7-8 and TRBJ2-5, is GAGVSQSPRYKVAKRGQDVALRCDPISGHVSLFWYQQALGQGPEFLTYFQNEAQLDKSGLPSDRFFAERPEGSVSTLKIQRTQQEDSAVYLCASSETSGPGTQYFGPGTRLLVL.

This chain links TRBV25-1 with TRBJ1-1; D remains ambiguous. Trimming took 1 base from V and 6 from J, leaving 12 bases between them. The CDR3 spans 14 residues. Germline V gene data show CDR1 as MGHDK and CDR2 as SYGVNS. The CDR3 DNA is TGTGCCAGCAGTGAATTAAGTCAGGTGGCTGAAGCTTTCTTT. It specifies CASSELSQVAEAFF.

The chain couples TRBV19 to TRBJ1-4, with TRBD1 matching 8 bases. The CDR3 covers 17 residues. Germline CDR1 is LNHDA and CDR2 is SQIVND (reference sequence). V shed 2 bases and J 0 bases; nucleotides not matched to a gene: 5. CDR3 DNA: TGTGCCAGTAGTATAAGGACAGGGCTCGCAACTAATGAAAAACTGTTTTTT. This translates into CASSIRTGLATNEKLFF.

The chain has TRBV29-1 and TRBJ1-1, with no clear D. The length of the CDR3 is 13 residues. V was shortened by 4 bases and J by 7 bases, with 16 bases between the two germline ends. Germline CDR1 and CDR2: SQVTM and ANQGSEA. CDR3 protein: CSVVAGSSGEAFF. The CDR3 nucleotides are TGCAGCGTTGTTGCGGGGTCTTCGGGTGAAGCTTTCTTT.

V usage is TRBV19 and J usage is TRBJ2-2; D perhaps matches TRBD1 (6 bases). CDR1 is LNHDA, CDR2 SQIVND, per germline (reference sequence). The CDR3 has 12 amino acids. Trimming left V 10 bases short and J 4 bases short, with 10 bases between. The CDR3: CATQGATGELFF. The CDR3 nucleotides read TGTGCCACACAGGGAGCCACCGGGGAGCTGTTTTTT.

The chain employs TRBV28 and TRBJ2-1; D might be TRBD2 (6 bases). The CDR3 extends over 14 amino acids. The germline V gene has CDR1 MDHEN and CDR2 SYDVKM. Trimming removed 6 bases at V and 7 bases at J, with 16 bases between. CDR3 residues: CASRKGLLINEQFF. The CDR3 DNA is TGTGCCAGCAGAAAAGGACTACTAATTAATGAGCAGTTCTTC.

The chain recombines TRBV7-2 with TRBJ2-7; tentative D call: TRBD2 (6 bases). CDR3 length: 13 amino acids. CDR1 is SGHTA and CDR2 is FQGNSA in the germline V gene. The V end lost 4 bases, the J end lost 5 bases, and 12 bases lay between the germline ends. The CDR3 reads CASSSGTGNEQYF. For the CDR3, the DNA is TGTGCCAGCAGCTCCGGGACTGGAAACGAGCAGTACTTC.

A remark on this clone: Other nucleotide sequences in the sample specify the same CDR3. J is TRBJ2-2 and V is TRBV7-3; D is unclear. V was clipped by 5 bases and J by 3 bases, with 10 bases between them. This CDR3 has 14 residues. Germline CDR1 is SGHTA and CDR2 is FQGTGA. The CDR3 sequence is CASSPGPYTGELFF. CDR3 sequence (DNA): TGTGCCAGCAGCCCAGGTCCGTACACCGGGGAGCTGTTTTTT.

This chain links TRBV27 with TRBJ1-5; tentatively, D is TRBD1 (6 bases). Per the germline V gene, CDR1 is MNHEY and CDR2 is SMNVEV (reference sequence). V gave up 3 bases and J gave up 3 bases, with 12 bases separating them. The CDR3 length is 15 residues. The CDR3 DNA reads as TGTGCCAGCAGTTTGGCAGGGGCCCTCAATCAGCCCCAGCATTTT. It is translated as CASSLAGALNQPQHF.

The chain is built from TRBV5-1 and TRBJ1-4; D is undetermined. This CDR3 has 14 amino acids. Per the germline V gene, CDR1 is SGHRS and CDR2 is YFSETQ. V gave up 0 bases and J gave up 8 bases, with 11 bases separating them. The CDR3 nucleotides read TGCGCCAGCAGCTTGGCTGGGATAGGGGAAAAACTGTTTTTT. Protein product: CASSLAGIGEKLFF.

The chain joins TRBV19 to TRBJ2-7, with 8 bases fitting TRBD1. The germline V gene has CDR1 LNHDA and CDR2 SQIVND (reference sequence). This CDR3 is built from 12 residues. V lost 8 bases, J lost 4 bases, and 4 bases stayed unmatched. The CDR3 DNA is TGTGCCAGTTCAGGGGGCGGGTACGAGCAGTACTTC. Translated: CASSGGGYEQYF.